This TCR beta chain was retrieved from a study of T-cell reconstitution after alpha-beta-depleted transplantation in children. V shed 3 bases and J 8 bases; nucleotides not matched to a gene: 11. This CDR3 spans 17 amino acids. Germline CDR1 reads SGHKS; CDR2 reads YYEKEE (reference sequence). Molecular barcoding with unique molecular identifiers was used for the TCRbeta library. TCRdb independently ran MiXCR on the PCR reads; one entry per CDR3 protein. Of roughly 610,000 distinct CDR3 sequences in the sample, roughly a tenth were seen once. The chain carries TRBV5-5 and TRBJ1-4; 12 bases are shared with TRBD1. The material was PBMCs from the stem cell graft donor, obtained from the stem cell graft. The sequence came from a human donor who donated a stem cell graft to a child with acute myeloid leukemia. This CDR3 is CASSSLGTGGAGEKLFF. CDR3 nucleotides: TGTGCCAGCAGCTCCCTCGGGACAGGGGGCGCGGGGGAAAAACTGTTTTTT.